This TCR beta chain originates from a study of cytomegalovirus exposure and HLA in healthy donors. Study-wide context: Among the 300 to 450 genotyped donors, approximately 80% were placed in the Caucasian-associated ancestry cluster.

As regards this clone: The antigen is undetermined.

The study ran its PCR with 60 Vbeta and 13 Jbeta primers. Repertoires were generated with immunoSEQ multiplex PCR, while TCRdb's copy carries only in-frame clones and drops some. The profile covers roughly 170,000 clones, with around four fifths appearing a single time and roughly 13% taken by the ten largest. Study outcomes and limitations: The presence/absence work took it that sequencing depth was about the same across donors. Some V segments, TRBV6-2 and TRBV6-3 among them, were indistinguishable and were therefore excluded. TCR beta V- and J-gene trimming, according to a later analysis, was linked to a missense DCLRE1C variant.

The CDR3 loop spans 16 amino acids. Germline assignment: CDR1 MNHEY and CDR2 SVGAGI. The chain uses TRBV6-5 and TRBJ2-5; TRBD1 matches 10 bases. The J call is in doubt because the DNA end fits TRBJ2-7 better. The sample was PBMCs. The sequence came from a woman aged 45-59 years in good health and CMV-seropositive. The CDR3 region has the DNA TGTGCCAGCAGATACGAGACCGGGACAGGGGACTACGAGCAGTACTTC. This gives the protein CASRYETGTGDYEQYF.